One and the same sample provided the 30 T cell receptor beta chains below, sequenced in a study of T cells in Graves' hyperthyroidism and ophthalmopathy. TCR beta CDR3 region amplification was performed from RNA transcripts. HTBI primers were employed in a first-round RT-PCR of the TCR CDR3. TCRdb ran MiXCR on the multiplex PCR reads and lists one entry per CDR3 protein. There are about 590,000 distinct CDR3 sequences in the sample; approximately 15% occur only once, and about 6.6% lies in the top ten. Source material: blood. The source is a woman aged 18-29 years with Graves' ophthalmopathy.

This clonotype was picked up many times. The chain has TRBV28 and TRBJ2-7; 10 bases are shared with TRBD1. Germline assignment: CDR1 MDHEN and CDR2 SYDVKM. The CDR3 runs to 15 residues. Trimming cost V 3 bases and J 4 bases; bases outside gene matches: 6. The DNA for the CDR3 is TGTGCCAGCAGTTTGGGGACAGGGGTGGATTACGAGCAGTACTTC. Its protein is CASSLGTGVDYEQYF. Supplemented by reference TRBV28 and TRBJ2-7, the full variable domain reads DVKVTQSSRYLVKRTGEKVFLECVQDMDHENMFWYRQDPGLGLRLIYFSYDVKMKEKGDIPEGYSVSREKKERFSLILESASTNQTSMYLCASSLGTGVDYEQYFGPGTRLTVT.

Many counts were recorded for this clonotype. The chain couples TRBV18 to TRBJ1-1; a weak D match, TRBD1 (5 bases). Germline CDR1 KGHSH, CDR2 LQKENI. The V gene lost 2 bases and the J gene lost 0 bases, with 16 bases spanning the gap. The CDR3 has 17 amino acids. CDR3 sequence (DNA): TGTGCCAGCTCACCAAGGCGACAGCCCGATATGAACACTGAAGCTTTCTTT. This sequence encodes CASSPRRQPDMNTEAFF.

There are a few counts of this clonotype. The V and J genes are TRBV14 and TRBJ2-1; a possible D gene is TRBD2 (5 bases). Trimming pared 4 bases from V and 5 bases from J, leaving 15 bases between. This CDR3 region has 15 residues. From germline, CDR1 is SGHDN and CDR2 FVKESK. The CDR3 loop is CASSLYSGIDNEQFF. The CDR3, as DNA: TGTGCCAGCAGCCTTTACAGCGGTATTGACAATGAGCAGTTCTTC. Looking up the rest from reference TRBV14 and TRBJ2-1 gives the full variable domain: EAGVTQFPSHSVIEKGQTVTLRCDPISGHDNLYWYRRVMGKEIKFLLHFVKESKQDESGMPNNRFLAERTGGTYSTLKVQPAELEDSGVYFCASSLYSGIDNEQFFGPGTRLTVL.

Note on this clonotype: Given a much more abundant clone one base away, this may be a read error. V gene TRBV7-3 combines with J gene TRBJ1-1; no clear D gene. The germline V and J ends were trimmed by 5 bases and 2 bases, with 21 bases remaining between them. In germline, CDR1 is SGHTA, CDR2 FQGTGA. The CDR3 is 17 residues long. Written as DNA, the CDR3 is TGTGCCAGCAGCCCCACCGGGGTCCGAATCTCAAACACTGAAGCTTTCTTT. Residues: CASSPTGVRISNTEAFF.

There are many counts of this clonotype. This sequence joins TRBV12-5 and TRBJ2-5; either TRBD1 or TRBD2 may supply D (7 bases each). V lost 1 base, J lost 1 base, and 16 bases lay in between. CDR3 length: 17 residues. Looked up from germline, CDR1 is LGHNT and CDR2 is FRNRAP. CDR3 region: CASGLEGSGDSQETQYF. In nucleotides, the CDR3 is TGTGCTAGTGGTTTGGAGGGCAGCGGGGACAGCCAAGAGACCCAGTACTTC.

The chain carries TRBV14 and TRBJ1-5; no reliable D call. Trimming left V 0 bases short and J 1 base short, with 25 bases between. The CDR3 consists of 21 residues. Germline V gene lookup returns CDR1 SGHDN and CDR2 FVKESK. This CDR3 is CASSQEKSGLTHRESNQPQHF. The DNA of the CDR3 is TGTGCCAGCAGCCAAGAAAAATCCGGACTGACCCACCGGGAGAGCAATCAGCCCCAGCATTTT.

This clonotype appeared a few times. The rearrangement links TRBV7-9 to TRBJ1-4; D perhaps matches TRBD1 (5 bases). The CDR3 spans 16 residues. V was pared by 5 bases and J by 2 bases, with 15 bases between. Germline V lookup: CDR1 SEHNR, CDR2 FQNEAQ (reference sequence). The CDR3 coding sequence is TGTGCCAGCAGCCAGAGCAGGGTTGGCACTAATGAAAAACTGTTTTTT. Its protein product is CASSQSRVGTNEKLFF.

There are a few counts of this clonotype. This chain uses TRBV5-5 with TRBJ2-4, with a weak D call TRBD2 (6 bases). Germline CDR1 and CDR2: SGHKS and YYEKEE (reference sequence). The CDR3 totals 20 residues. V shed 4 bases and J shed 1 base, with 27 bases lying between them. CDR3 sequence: CASSDMPGTAAAWAKNIQYF. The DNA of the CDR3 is TGTGCCAGCAGCGACATGCCTGGGACTGCCGCGGCATGGGCCAAAAACATTCAGTACTTC.

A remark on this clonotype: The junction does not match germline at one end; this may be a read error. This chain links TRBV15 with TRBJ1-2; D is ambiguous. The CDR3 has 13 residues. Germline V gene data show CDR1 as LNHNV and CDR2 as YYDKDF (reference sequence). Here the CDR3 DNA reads TGTGCCACCAGCGGAGAGGCGACTGTTGGCTACACCTTC. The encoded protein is CATSGEATVGYTF.

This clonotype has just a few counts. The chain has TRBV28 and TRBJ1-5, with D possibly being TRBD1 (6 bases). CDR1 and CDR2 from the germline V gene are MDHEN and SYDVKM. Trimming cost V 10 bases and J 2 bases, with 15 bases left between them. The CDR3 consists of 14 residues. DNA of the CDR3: TGTGCCACCACACAGGGAAGTGGCAATCAGCCCCAGCATTTT. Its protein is CATTQGSGNQPQHF.

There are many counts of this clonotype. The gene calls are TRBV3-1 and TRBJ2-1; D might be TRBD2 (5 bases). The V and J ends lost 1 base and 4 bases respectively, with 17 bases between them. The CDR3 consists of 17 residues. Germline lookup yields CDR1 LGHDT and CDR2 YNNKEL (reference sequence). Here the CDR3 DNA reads TGTGCCAGCAGCCAAGGGACCCCAGCGGAAAGTTACAATGAGCAGTTCTTC. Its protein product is CASSQGTPAESYNEQFF.

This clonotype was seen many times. CDR3 residues: CSATGTGWTGELFF. The CDR3 nucleotides read TGCAGTGCCACCGGGACAGGGTGGACCGGGGAGCTGTTTTTT. The chain carries TRBV20-1 and TRBJ2-2, with 9 positions matching TRBD1. The CDR3 sequence is 14 residues long. V was clipped by 6 bases and J by 5 bases; unmatched bases: 7. The germline V gene encodes CDR1 DFQATT and CDR2 SNEGSKA (reference sequence).

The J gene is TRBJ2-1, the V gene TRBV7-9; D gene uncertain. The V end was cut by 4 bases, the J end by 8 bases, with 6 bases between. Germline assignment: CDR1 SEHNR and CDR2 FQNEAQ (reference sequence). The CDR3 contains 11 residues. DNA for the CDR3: TGTGCCAGCAGCTCCCAGCATGAGCAGTTCTTC. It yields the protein CASSSQHEQFF.

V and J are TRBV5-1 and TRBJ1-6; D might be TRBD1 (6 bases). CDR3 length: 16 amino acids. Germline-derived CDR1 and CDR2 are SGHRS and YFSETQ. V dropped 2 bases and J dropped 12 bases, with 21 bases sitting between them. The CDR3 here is CASSLVGGQNGEPLHF. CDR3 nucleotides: TGCGCCAGCAGCTTAGTTGGAGGACAGAATGGGGAACCCCTCCACTTT. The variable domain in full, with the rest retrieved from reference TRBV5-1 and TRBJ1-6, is KAGVTQTPRYLIKTRGQQVTLSCSPISGHRSVSWYQQTPGQGLQFLFEYFSETQRNKGNFPGRFSGRQFSNSRSEMNVSTLELGDSALYLCASSLVGGQNGEPLHFGNGTRLTVT.

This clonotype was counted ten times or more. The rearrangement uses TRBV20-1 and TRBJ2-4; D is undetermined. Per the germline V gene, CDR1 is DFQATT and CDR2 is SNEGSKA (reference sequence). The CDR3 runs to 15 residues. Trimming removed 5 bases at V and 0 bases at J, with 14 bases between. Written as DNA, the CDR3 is TGCAGTGCTGCCAACCCCGGGTTAGCCAAAAACATTCAGTACTTC. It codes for CSAANPGLAKNIQYF.

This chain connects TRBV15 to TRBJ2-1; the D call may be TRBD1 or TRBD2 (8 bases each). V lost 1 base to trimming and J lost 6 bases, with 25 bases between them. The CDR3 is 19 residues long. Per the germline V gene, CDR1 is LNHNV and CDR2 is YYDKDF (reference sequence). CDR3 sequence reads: CATSRVGAGGGTRGNEQFF. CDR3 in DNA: TGTGCCACCAGCAGAGTAGGGGCAGGGGGCGGGACTAGGGGCAATGAGCAGTTCTTC.

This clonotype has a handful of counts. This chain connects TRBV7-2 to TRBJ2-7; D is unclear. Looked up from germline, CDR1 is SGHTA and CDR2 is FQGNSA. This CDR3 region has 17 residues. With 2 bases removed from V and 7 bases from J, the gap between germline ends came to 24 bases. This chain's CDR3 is CASSLRVAPPSESEQYF. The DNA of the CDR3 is TGTGCCAGCAGCTTAAGGGTGGCGCCTCCTTCTGAGTCGGAGCAGTACTTC.

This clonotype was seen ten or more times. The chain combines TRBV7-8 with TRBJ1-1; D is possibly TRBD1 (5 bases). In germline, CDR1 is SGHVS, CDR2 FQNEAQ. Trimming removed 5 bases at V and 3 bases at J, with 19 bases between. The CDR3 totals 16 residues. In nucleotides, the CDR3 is TGTGCCAGCAGCACCCGCCGGGACCCCAAAGACACTGAAGCTTTCTTT. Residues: CASSTRRDPKDTEAFF.

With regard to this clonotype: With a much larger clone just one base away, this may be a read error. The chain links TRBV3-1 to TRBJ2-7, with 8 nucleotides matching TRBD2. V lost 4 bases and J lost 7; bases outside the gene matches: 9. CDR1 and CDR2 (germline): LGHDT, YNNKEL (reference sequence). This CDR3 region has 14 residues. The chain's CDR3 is CASSRGTRRGEQYF. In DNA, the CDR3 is TGTGCCAGCAGCCGAGGGACTAGGAGAGGGGAGCAGTACTTC.

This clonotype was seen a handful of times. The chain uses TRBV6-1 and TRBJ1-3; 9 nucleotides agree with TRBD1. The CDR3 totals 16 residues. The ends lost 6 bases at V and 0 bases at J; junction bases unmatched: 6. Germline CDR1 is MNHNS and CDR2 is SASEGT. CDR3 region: CASSPTGGYSGNTIYF. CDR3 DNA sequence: TGTGCCAGCAGCCCAACAGGGGGCTACTCTGGAAACACCATATATTTT.

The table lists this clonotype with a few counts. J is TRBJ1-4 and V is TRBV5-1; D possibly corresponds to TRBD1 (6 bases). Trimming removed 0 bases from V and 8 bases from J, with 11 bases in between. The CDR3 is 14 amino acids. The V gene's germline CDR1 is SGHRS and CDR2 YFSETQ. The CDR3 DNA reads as TGCGCCAGCAGCTTGGATGGGGGGCAAGAAAAACTGTTTTTT. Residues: CASSLDGGQEKLFF.

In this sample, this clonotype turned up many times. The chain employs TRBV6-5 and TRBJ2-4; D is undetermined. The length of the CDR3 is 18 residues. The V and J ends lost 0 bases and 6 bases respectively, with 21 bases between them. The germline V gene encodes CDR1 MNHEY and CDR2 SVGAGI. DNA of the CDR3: TGTGCCAGCAGTTACTCGTCGCCAGAAAGACCCTGGGGAAACATTCAGTACTTC. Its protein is CASSYSSPERPWGNIQYF.

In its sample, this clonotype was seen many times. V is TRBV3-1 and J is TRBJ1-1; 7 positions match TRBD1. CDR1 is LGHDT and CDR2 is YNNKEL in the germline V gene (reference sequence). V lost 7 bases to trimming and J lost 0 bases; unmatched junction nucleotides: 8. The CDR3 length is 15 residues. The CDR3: CASTLTGEMNTEAFF. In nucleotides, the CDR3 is TGTGCCAGCACCCTCACAGGGGAAATGAACACTGAAGCTTTCTTT.

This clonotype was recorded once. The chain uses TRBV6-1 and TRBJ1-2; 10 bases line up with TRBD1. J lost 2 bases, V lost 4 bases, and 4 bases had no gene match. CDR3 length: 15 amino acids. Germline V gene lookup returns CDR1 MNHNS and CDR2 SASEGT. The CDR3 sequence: CASSVDRGRNYGYTF. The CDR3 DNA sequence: TGTGCCAGCAGTGTAGACAGGGGGCGGAACTATGGCTACACCTTC.

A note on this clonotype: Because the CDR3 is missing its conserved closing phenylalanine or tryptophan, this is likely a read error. Here the CDR3 reads CASSLLAGTDTQYV. The CDR3 DNA follows: TGTGCCAGCAGCCTACTAGCGGGCACAGATACGCAGTATGTT. The genes are TRBV5-1 and TRBJ2-3; TRBD2 matches at 8 bases. The CDR3 totals 14 residues. From germline, CDR1 is SGHRS and CDR2 YFSETQ.

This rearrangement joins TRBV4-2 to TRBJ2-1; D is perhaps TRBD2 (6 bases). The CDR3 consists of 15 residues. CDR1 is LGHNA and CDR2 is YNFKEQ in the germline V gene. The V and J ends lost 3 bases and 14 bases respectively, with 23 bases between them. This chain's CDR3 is CASSQDTGLQFSKFF. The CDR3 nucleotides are TGTGCCAGCAGCCAGGATACGGGACTCCAATTCTCTAAGTTCTTC.

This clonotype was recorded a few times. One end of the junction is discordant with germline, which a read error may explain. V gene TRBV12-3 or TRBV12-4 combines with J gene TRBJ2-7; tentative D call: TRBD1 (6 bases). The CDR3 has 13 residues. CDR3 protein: CASRDSSFNEQHF. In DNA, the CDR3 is TGTGCCAGCAGGGACAGTAGTTTTAACGAGCAGCACTTC.

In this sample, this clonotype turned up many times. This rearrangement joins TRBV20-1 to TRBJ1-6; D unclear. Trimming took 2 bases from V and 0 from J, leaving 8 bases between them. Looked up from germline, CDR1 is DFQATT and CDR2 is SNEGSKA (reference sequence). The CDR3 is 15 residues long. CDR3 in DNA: TGCAGTGCTAGACGGCGGAGCTCCTATAATTCACCCCTCCACTTT. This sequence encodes CSARRRSSYNSPLHF.

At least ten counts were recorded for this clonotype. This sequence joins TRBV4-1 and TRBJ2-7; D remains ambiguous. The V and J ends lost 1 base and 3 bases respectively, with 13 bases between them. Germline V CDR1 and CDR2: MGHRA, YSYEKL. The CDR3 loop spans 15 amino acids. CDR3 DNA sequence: TGCGCCAGCAGCCAAGTTTTTAGGACGCTCTACGAGCAGTACTTC. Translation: CASSQVFRTLYEQYF.

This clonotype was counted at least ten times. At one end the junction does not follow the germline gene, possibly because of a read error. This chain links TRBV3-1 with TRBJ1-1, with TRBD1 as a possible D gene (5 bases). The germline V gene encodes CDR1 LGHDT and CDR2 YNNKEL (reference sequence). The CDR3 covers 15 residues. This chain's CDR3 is CASSKEQGGGTEAFF. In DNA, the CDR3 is TGTGCCAGCAGCAAAGAGCAGGGTGGGGGCACTGAAGCTTTCTTT.